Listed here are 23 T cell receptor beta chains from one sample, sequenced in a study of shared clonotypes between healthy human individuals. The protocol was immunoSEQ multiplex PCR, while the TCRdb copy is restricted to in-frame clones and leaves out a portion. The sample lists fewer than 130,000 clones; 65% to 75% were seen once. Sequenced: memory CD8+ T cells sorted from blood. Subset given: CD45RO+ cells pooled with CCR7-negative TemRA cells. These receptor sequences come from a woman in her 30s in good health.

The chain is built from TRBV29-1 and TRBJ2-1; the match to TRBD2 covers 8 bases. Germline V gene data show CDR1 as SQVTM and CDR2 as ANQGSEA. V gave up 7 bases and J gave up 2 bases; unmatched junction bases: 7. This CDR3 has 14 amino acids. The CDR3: CSAARLAPYNEQFF. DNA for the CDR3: TGCAGCGCGGCAAGACTAGCGCCCTACAATGAGCAGTTCTTC.

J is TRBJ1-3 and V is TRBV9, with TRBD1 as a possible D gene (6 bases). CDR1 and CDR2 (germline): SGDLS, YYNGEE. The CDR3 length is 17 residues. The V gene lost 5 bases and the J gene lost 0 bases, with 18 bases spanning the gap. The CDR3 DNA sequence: TGTGCCAGCAGTCCACAGGGATCTACTTTCTCTGGAAACACCATATATTTT. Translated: CASSPQGSTFSGNTIYF.

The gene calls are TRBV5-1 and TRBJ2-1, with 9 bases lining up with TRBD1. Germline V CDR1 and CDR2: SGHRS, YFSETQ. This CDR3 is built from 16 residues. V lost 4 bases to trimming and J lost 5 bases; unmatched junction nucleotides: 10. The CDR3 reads CASSASTGGRDNEQFF. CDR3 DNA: TGCGCCAGCAGCGCCTCGACAGGGGGTAGAGACAATGAGCAGTTCTTC.

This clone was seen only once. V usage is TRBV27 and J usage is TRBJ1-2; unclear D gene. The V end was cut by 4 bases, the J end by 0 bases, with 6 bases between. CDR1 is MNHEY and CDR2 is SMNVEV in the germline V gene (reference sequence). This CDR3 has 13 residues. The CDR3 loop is CASSSRTNYGYTF. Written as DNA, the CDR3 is TGTGCCAGCAGTTCCAGAACTAACTATGGCTACACCTTC.

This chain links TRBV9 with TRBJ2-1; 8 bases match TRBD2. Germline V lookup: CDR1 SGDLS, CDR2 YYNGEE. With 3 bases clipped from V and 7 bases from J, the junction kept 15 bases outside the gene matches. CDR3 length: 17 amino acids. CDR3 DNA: TGTGCCAGCAGCGGCCTATCCGGGACTAGAAACACTAATGAGCAGTTCTTC. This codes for CASSGLSGTRNTNEQFF.

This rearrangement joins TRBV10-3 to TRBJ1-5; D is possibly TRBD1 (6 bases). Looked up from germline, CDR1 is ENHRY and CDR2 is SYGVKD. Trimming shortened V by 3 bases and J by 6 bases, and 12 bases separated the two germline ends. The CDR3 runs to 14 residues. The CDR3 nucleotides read TGTGCCATCAGTGACTCAGGGGAAGGTCAGCCCCAGCATTTT. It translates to CAISDSGEGQPQHF.

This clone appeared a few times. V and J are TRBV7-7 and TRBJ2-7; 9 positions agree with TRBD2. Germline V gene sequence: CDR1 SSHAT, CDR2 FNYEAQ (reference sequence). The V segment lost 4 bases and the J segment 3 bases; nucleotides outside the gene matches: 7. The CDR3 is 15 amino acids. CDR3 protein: CASSSRDSGSYEQYF. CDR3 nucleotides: TGTGCCAGCAGCTCCAGAGATAGCGGGAGCTACGAGCAGTACTTC.

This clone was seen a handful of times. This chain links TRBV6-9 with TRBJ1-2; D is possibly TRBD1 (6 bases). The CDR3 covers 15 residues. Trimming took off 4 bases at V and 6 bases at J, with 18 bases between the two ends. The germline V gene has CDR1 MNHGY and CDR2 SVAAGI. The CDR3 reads CASSSLGGGADGYTF. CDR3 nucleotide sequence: TGTGCCAGCAGTTCCCTAGGCGGGGGCGCCGATGGCTACACCTTC.

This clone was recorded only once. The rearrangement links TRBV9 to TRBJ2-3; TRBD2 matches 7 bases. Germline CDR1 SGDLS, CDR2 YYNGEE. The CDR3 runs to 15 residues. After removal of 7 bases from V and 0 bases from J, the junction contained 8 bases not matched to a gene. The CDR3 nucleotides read TGTGCCAGCGGCGGGACTACTTCAAGCACAGATACGCAGTATTTT. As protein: CASGGTTSSTDTQYF.

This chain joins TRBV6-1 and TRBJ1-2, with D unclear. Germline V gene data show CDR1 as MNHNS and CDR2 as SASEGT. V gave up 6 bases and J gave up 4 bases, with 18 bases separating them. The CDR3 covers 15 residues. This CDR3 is CASSQTPADTYGYTF. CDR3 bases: TGTGCCAGCAGCCAGACCCCCGCGGATACCTATGGCTACACCTTC.

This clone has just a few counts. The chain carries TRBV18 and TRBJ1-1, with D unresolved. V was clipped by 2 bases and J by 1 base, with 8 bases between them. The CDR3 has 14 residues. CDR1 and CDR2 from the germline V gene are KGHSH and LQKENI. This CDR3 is CASSPTTANTEAFF. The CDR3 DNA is TGTGCCAGCTCACCAACAACAGCGAACACTGAAGCTTTCTTT.

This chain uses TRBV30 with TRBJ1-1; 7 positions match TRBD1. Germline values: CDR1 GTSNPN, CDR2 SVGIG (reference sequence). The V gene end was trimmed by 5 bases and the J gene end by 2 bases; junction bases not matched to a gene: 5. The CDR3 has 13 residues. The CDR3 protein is CAWGWDSNTEAFF. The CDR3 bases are TGTGCCTGGGGATGGGACAGTAACACTGAAGCTTTCTTT.

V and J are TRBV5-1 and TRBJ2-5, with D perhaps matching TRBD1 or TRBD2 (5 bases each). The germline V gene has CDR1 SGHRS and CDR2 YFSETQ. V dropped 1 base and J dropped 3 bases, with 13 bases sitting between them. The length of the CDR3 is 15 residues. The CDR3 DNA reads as TGCGCCAGCAGCTTGAGGGGACGGGTGGAAGAGACCCAGTACTTC. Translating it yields CASSLRGRVEETQYF.

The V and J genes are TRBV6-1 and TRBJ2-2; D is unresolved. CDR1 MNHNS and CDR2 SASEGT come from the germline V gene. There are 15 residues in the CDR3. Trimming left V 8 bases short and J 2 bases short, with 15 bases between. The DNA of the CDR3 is TGTGCCAGCCGTTCCCCTGGTTTCAACACCGGGGAGCTGTTTTTT. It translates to CASRSPGFNTGELFF.

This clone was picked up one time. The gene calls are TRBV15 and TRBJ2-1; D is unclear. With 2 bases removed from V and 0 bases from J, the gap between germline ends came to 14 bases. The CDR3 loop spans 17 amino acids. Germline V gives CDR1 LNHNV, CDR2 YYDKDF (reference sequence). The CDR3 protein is CATSRKAAVSSYNEQFF. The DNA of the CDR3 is TGTGCCACCAGCAGAAAGGCGGCGGTCAGCTCCTACAATGAGCAGTTCTTC.

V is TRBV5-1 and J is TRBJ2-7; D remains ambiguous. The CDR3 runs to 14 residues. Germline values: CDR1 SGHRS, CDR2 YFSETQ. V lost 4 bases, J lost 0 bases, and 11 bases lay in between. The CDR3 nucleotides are TGCGCCAGCAGCCCGGACCTTCCCTCCTACGAGCAGTACTTC. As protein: CASSPDLPSYEQYF.

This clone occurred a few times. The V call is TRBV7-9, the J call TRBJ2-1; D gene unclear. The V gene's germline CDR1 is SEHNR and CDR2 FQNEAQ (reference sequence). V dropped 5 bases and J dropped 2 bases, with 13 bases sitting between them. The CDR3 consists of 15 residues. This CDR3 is CASSQHPTPYNEQFF. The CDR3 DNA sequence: TGTGCCAGCAGCCAACACCCAACTCCCTACAATGAGCAGTTCTTC.

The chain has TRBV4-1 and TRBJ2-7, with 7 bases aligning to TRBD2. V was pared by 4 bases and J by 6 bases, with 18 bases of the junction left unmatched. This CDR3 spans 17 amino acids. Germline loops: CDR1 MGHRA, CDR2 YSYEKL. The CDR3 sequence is CASSLTLGWTRSFEQYF. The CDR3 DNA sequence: TGCGCCAGCAGCCTTACATTGGGGTGGACTAGGAGTTTCGAGCAGTACTTC.

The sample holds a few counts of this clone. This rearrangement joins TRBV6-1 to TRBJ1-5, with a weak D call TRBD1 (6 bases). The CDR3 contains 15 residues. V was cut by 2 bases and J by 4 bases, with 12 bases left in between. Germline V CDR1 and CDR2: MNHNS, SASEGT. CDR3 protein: CASSELGGTNQPQHF. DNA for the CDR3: TGTGCCAGCAGTGAACTCGGGGGCACTAATCAGCCCCAGCATTTT.

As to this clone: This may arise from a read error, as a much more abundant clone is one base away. In DNA, the CDR3 is TGCAGCGTTGAATACCTAGCGGGAGGTTCGCAGCACTTC. Translating it yields CSVEYLAGGSQHF. V usage is TRBV29-1 and J usage is TRBJ2-7; 11 bases map to TRBD2. Germline V lookup: CDR1 SQVTM, CDR2 ANQGSEA. This CDR3 is built from 13 residues.

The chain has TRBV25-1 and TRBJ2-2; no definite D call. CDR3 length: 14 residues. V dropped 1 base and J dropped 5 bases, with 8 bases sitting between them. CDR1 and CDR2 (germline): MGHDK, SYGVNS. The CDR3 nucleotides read TGTGCCAGCAGTGAATTTTACCTTACCGGGGAGCTGTTTTTT. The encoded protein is CASSEFYLTGELFF.

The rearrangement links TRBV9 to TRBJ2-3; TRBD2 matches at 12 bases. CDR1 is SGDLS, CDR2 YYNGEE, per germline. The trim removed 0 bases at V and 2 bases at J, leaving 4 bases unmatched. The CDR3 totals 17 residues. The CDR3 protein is CASSVALAGGITDTQYF. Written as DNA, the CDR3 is TGTGCCAGCAGCGTAGCACTAGCGGGAGGTATCACAGATACGCAGTATTTT. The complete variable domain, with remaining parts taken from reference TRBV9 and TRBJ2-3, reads DSGVTQTPKHLITATGQRVTLRCSPRSGDLSVYWYQQSLDQGLQFLIQYYNGEERAKGNILERFSAQQFPDLHSELNLSSLELGDSALYFCASSVALAGGITDTQYFGPGTRLTVL.

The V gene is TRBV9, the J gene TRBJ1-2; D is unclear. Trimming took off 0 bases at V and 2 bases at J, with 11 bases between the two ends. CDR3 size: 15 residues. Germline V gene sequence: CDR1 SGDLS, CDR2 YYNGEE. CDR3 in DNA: TGTGCCAGCAGCGTAGCGGGCACTTTGAACTATGGCTACACCTTC. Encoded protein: CASSVAGTLNYGYTF.